This record concerns one T cell receptor (beta chain) sequence. TCRdb's copy holds only in-frame clones and misses some; the assay was immunoSEQ multiplex PCR. The table lists 78,000 or so clones, roughly nine tenths of them singletons, with approximately 3.6% in the top ten. The sample comes from a study of control samples from healthy donors and cancer patients. Germline V gene data show CDR1 as LNHDA and CDR2 as SQIVND (reference sequence). The CDR3 length is 13 residues. Trimming stripped 6 bases from V and 8 bases from J, with 13 bases between. The chain carries TRBV19 and TRBJ1-4, with D perhaps TRBD1 (6 bases). Sequencing input: blood. The sequence was obtained from a woman aged 50 to 65 in good health. CDR3 nucleotides: TGTGCCAGTAGCCTGGACAGTAGGGAAAAACTGTTTTTT. It is translated as CASSLDSREKLFF.